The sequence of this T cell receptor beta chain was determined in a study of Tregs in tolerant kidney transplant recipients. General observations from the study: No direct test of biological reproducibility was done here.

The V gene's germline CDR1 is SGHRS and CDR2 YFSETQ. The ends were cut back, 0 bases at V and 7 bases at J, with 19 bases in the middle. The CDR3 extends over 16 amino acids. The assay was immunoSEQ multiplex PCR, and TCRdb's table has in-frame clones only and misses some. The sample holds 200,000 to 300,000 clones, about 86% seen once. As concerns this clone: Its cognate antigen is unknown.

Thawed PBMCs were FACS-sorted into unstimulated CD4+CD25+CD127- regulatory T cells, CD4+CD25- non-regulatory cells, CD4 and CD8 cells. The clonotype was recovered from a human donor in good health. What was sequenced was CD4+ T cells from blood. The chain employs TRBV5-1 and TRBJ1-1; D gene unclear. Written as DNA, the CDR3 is TGCGCCAGCAGCTTGGGGCTTCGCGGGAGTTTCGGTGAAGCTTTCTTT. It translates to CASSLGLRGSFGEAFF.